The present entry profiles one T cell receptor beta chain with its context. These data are taken from a study of blood T cell repertoires in COVID-19. Study information: From T cells, B-cell-depleted T cells, or PBMCs came the material, which was cDNA or gDNA.

CDR3 length: 14 amino acids. The germline V gene has CDR1 LGHDT and CDR2 YNNKEL (reference sequence). Between the trimmed V and J ends, which lost 5 bases and 0 bases, there was a span of 7 bases. Measured with immunoSEQ multiplex PCR; TCRdb has only the in-frame clones, and not every one. The table lists under 200,000 clones, 88% of them singletons. This clonotype was sampled from a man younger than 35 with active or convalescent COVID-19. This chain uses TRBV3-1 (or the pseudogene TRBV3-2) with TRBJ1-4, with D uncertain. Sequenced: peripheral blood. This CDR3 is CASSGSSTNEKLFF. For the CDR3, the DNA is TGTGCCAGCAGCGGCTCTTCAACTAATGAAAAACTGTTTTTT.